These T cell receptor beta chains were read from a single sample in a study of cytomegalovirus exposure and HLA in healthy donors. Repertoires were generated with immunoSEQ multiplex PCR, while TCRdb's copy carries only in-frame clones and drops some. In the table there are roughly 170,000 clones, roughly four fifths of which are singletons. Sequencing input: PBMCs. These TCRs come from a female donor in good health and CMV-seronegative. Both conserved end residues are part of each CDR3. A D gene is named only where the DNA matches it firmly. For some rows the clone size is stated as once, few or many, or as a class when expanded; others skip it.

d_call clone_size j_call v_call cdr3_nt cdr3_aa
TRBD2 . TRBJ2-7 TRBV4-3 TGCGCCAGCAGCCAAGATCGGGGGGGCCTACCTAACGAGCAGTACTTC CASSQDRGGLPNEQYF
TRBD1 . TRBJ1-2 TRBV6-6 TGTGCCAGCAGTGGGTCGGGACAGGGCTCTGGCTACACCTTC CASSGSGQGSGYTF
. . TRBJ2-7 TRBV27 TGTGCCAGCAGTTTTACCGGCTCCTACGAGCAGTACTTC CASSFTGSYEQYF
. few TRBJ1-1 TRBV18 TGTGCCAGCTCACCGCGGGGCCAAATGGGAGCTTTCTTT CASSPRGQMGAFF
TRBD2 . TRBJ2-7 TRBV11-2 TGTGCCAGCAGCATAAATAGCGGGGGGGCCTCCTACGAGCAGTACTTC CASSINSGGASYEQYF
TRBD1 once TRBJ2-5 TRBV4-1 TGCGCCAGCAGCCAAGGGGGGACAGGAGGAGAGACCCAGTACTTC CASSQGGTGGETQYF
. . TRBJ1-1 TRBV7-2 TGTGCCAGCAGCTTTTTGCGGGCGTCATCTGAAGCTTTCTTT CASSFLRASSEAFF
. . TRBJ2-7 TRBV5-1 TGCGCCAGCAGCTTGGCCGGAAAGGGAGAGTACGAGCAGTACTTC CASSLAGKGEYEQYF
TRBD2 . TRBJ2-1 TRBV7-9 TGTGCCAGCAGCTTCACCCTGGGGACTAGCGGTTCCTACAATGAGCAGTTCTTC CASSFTLGTSGSYNEQFF
TRBD2 . TRBJ2-1 TRBV19 TGTGCCAGTAGTATCGGGACTAGCGAAAATGAGCAGTTCTTC CASSIGTSENEQFF
. . TRBJ2-7 TRBV11-3 TGCGCCAGCAGCTTAGAGTTTGGGCACGAGCAGTACTTC CASSLEFGHEQYF
TRBD2 . TRBJ2-5 TRBV18 TGTGCCAGCTCACCCTGGGCAGCGGGGGCTTTACAAGAGACCCAGTACTTC CASSPWAAGALQETQYF
TRBD2 . TRBJ2-7 TRBV10-1 TGCGCCAGCAGTCCCGGGAGGACGGATGGCCACGAGCAGTACTTC CASSPGRTDGHEQYF
. . TRBJ2-6 TRBV19 TGTGCCAGTAGTATACAGGGGCTCGGGGCCAACGTCCTGACTTTC CASSIQGLGANVLTF
. . TRBJ2-2 TRBV5-6 TGTGCCAGCAGCTACCCTGGGCCAGGGGAGCTGTTTTTT CASSYPGPGELFF
TRBD2 few TRBJ2-6 TRBV29-1 TGCAGCGTTCGGGAGGGGGAGCCTACCCCCCTGACTTTC CSVREGEPTPLTF